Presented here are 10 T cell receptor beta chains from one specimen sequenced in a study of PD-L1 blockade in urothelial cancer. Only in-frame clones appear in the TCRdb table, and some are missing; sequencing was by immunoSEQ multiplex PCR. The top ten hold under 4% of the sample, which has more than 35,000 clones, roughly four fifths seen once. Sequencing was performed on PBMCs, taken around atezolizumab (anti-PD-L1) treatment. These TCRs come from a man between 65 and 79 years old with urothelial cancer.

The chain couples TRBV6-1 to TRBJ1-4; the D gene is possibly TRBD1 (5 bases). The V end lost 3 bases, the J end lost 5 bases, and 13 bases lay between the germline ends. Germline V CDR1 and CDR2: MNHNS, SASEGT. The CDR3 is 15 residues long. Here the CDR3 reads CASSESAGHNEKLFF. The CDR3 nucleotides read TGTGCCAGCAGTGAGTCGGCCGGACACAATGAAAAACTGTTTTTT.

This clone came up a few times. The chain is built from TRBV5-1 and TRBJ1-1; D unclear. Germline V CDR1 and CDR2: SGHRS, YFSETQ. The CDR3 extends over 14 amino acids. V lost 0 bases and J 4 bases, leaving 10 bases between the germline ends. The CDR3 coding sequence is TGCGCCAGCAGCTTGGCGTCGACGGGCACTGAAGCTTTCTTT. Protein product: CASSLASTGTEAFF.

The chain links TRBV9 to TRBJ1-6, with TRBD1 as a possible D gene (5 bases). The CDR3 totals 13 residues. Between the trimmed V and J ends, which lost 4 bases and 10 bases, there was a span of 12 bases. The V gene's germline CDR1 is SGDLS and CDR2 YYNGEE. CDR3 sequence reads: CASSPGMGSPLHF. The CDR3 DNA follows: TGTGCCAGCAGCCCAGGGATGGGGTCACCCCTCCACTTT. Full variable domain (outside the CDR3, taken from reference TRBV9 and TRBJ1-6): DSGVTQTPKHLITATGQRVTLRCSPRSGDLSVYWYQQSLDQGLQFLIQYYNGEERAKGNILERFSAQQFPDLHSELNLSSLELGDSALYFCASSPGMGSPLHFGNGTRLTVT.

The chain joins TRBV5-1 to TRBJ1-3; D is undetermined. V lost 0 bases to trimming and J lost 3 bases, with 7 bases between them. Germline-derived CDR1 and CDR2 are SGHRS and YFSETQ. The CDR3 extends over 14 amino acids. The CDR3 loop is CASSLGGIGNTIYF. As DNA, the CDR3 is TGCGCCAGCAGCTTGGGCGGGATTGGAAACACCATATATTTT.

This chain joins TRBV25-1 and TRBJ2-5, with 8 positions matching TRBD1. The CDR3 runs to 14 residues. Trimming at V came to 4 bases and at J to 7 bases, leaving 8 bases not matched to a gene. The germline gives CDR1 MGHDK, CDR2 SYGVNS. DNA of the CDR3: TGTGCCAGCAGTGCCCGGACAGGGTACGGGACCCAGTACTTC. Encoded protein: CASSARTGYGTQYF.

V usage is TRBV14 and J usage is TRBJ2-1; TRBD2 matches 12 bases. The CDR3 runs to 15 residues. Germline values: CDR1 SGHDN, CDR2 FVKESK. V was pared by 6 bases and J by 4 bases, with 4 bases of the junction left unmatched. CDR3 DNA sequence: TGTGCCAGCAGTCCGACTAGCGGGAGATACAATGAGCAGTTCTTC. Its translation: CASSPTSGRYNEQFF.

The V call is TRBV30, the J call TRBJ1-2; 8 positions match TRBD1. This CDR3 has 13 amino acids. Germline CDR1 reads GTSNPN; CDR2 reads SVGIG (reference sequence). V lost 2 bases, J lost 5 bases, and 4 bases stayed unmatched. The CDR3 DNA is TGTGCCTGGAGTATTACAGGGGGGTATGGCTACACCTTC. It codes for CAWSITGGYGYTF.

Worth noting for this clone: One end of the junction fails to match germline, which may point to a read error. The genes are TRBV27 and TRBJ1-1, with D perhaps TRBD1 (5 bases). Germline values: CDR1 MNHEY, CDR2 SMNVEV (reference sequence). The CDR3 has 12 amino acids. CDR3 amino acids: CASSFQGTGTTF. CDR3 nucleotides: TGTGCCAGCAGTTTTCAGGGCACTGGTACGACTTTT.

The CDR3 region is CASSRDRGLYEQYF. In DNA form, the CDR3 reads TGTGCCAGTAGCCGGGACAGGGGACTTTACGAGCAGTACTTC. V usage is TRBV19 and J usage is TRBJ2-7; the match to TRBD1 covers 10 bases. CDR1 is LNHDA, CDR2 SQIVND, per germline (reference sequence). The CDR3 has 14 residues. The ends lost 6 bases at V and 4 bases at J; junction bases unmatched: 6.

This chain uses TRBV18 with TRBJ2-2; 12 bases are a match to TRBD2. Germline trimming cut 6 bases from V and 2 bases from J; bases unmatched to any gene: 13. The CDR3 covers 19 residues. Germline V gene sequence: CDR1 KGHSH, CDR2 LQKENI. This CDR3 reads CASSSLMTSGRANTGELFF. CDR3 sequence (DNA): TGTGCCAGCTCTTCGTTAATGACTAGCGGGAGAGCAAACACCGGGGAGCTGTTTTTT.